This T cell receptor beta chain emerged from a study of T cells after yellow fever vaccination. General study findings and limits: From the bulk population, abundant clonotypes could contaminate and appear within FACS-sorted repertoires. It was the secondary response that reached its peak faster, day 5 versus 15, but it was weaker.

The CDR3 is 11 residues long. Germline loops: CDR1 DFQATT, CDR2 SNEGSKA (reference sequence). V lost 5 bases to trimming and J lost 0 bases, with 5 bases between them. Generation of TCR cDNA used 5'RACE template switching (which added a universal primer site and UMIs). TCRdb recomputed calls from the 5' RACE reads with MiXCR, one row per CDR3 protein. The sample lists 300,000 or so distinct CDR3 sequences, 3% to 4.5% seen once, with roughly a quarter in the top ten. This clonotype occurred a few times. As yet, its antigen is unknown. Specimen: PBMCs, collected 5 days after the yellow fever booster vaccination. The sequence derives from a young man who received the YFV17D yellow fever vaccine. The J gene is TRBJ2-7, the V gene TRBV20-1; D unresolved. The CDR3 protein is CSAGLSYEQYF. In DNA, the CDR3 is TGCAGTGCTGGCCTCTCCTACGAGCAGTACTTC.